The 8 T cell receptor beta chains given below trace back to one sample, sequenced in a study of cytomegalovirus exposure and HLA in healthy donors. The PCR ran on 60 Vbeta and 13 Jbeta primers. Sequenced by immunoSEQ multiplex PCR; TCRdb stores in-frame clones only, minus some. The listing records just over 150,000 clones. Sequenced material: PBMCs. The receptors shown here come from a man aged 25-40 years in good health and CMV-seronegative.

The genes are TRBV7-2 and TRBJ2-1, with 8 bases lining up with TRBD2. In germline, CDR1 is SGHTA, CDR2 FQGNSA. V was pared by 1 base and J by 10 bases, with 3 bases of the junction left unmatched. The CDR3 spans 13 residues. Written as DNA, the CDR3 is TGTGCCAGCAGCTTAGTGCAGCGGGGGGAGCAGTTCTTC. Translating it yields CASSLVQRGEQFF.

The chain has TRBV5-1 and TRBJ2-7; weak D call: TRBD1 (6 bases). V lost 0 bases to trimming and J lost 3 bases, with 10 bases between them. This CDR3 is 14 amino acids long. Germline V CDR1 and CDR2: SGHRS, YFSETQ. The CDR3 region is CASSLAGRGYEQYF. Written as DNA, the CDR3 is TGCGCCAGCAGCTTGGCCGGCAGGGGCTACGAGCAGTACTTC.

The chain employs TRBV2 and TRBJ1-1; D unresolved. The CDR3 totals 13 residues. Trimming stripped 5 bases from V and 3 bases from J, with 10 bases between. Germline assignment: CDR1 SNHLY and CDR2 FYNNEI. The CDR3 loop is CASSSEPYTEAFF. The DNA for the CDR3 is TGTGCCAGCAGTAGTGAGCCATACACTGAAGCTTTCTTT.

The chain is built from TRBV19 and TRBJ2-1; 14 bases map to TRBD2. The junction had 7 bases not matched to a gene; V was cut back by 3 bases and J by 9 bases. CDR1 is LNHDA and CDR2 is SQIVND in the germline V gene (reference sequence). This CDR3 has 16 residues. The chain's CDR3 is CASSIGLAGGQGEQFF. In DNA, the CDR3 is TGTGCCAGTAGTATTGGACTAGCGGGAGGACAGGGTGAGCAGTTCTTC.

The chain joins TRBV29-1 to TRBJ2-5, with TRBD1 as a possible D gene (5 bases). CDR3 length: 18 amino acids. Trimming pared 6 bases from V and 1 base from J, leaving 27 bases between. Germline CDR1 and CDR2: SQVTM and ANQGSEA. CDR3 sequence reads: CSVVNPSTGVRFQETQYF. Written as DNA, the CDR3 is TGCAGCGTGGTCAACCCCTCAACAGGTGTGCGGTTCCAAGAGACCCAGTACTTC.

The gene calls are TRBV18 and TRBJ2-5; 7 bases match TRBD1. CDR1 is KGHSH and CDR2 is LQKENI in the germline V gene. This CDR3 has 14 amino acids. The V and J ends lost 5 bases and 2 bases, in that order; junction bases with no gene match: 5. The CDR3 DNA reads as TGTGCCAGCTCATCTCGACAGGGACAAGAGACCCAGTACTTC. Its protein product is CASSSRQGQETQYF.

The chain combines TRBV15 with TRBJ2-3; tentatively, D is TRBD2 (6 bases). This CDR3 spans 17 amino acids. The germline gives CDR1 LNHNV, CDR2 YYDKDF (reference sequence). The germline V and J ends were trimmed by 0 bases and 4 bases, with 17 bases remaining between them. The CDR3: CATSRDRGRGRPDTQYF. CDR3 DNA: TGTGCCACCAGCAGAGATCGCGGACGGGGGAGGCCAGATACGCAGTATTTT.

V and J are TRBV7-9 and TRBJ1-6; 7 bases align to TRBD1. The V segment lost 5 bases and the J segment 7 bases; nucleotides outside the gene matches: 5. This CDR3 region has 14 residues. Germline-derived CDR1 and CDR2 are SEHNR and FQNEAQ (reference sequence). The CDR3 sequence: CASSLGQPNSPLHF. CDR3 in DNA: TGTGCCAGCAGCCTGGGACAGCCGAATTCACCCCTCCACTTT.